A single sample gave rise to the 16 T cell receptor beta chains below, sequenced in a study. TCRdb called the RT-PCR reads again in MiXCR, with one record for every CDR3 protein. The data hold fewer than 800,000 distinct CDR3 sequences, with 14% observed a single time. Sequenced input: memory CD4+ T cells from blood. Receptors originate from a female donor in good health, serving as a healthy control.

In this sample, this clonotype turned up once. The V and J genes are TRBV15 and TRBJ2-4; tentatively, D is TRBD1 (6 bases). The germline gives CDR1 LNHNV, CDR2 YYDKDF (reference sequence). The germline V and J ends were trimmed by 7 bases and 6 bases, with 16 bases remaining between them. CDR3 length: 14 amino acids. The CDR3 sequence is CATTTHGQRNIQYF. The CDR3 nucleotides are TGTGCCACCACCACCCATGGACAGAGAAACATTCAGTACTTC.

This clonotype was seen repeatedly, ten times or more. The V gene is TRBV7-9, the J gene TRBJ1-5, with no clear D. Trimming took off 5 bases at V and 5 bases at J, with 7 bases between the two ends. CDR1 is SEHNR, CDR2 FQNEAQ, per germline (reference sequence). The CDR3 runs to 12 residues. The CDR3 DNA follows: TGTGCCAGCAGCCGGGATGATCAGCCCCAGCATTTT. This codes for CASSRDDQPQHF.

This clonotype was recorded a few times. A much larger clone lies one base from this, so it may be a read error. The chain links TRBV7-9 to TRBJ2-2, with D unclear. Trimming stripped 4 bases from V and 7 bases from J, with 4 bases between. The CDR3 extends over 11 amino acids. CDR1 is SEHNR, CDR2 FQNEAQ, per germline (reference sequence). The CDR3 reads CASSSVGELFF. The CDR3 DNA reads TGTGCCAGCAGCTCAGTCGGGGAGCTGTTTTTT.

This clonotype was seen more than once but under ten times. The chain combines TRBV7-9 with TRBJ2-3; either TRBD1 or TRBD2 may supply D (5 bases each). Trimming took 5 bases from V and 2 from J, leaving 14 bases between them. Germline CDR1 SEHNR, CDR2 FQNEAQ (reference sequence). This CDR3 spans 15 amino acids. The CDR3 region has the DNA TGTGCCAGCAGCGATAGGGACGGATACACAGATACGCAGTATTTT. Its translation: CASSDRDGYTDTQYF.

Comment on this clonotype: Just one base apart from a much larger clone, this may be a read error. V is TRBV6-5 and J is TRBJ2-1; weak D call: TRBD1 (5 bases). CDR1 and CDR2 (germline): MNHEY, SVGAGI. The CDR3 has 13 amino acids. The CDR3 bases are TGTGCCAGCAAGAGACAGAACTTCAATGAGCAGCTCTTC. Its translation is CASKRQNFNEQLF.

This clonotype was seen a handful of times. This sequence joins TRBV20-1 and TRBJ2-5; no clear D. This CDR3 region has 13 residues. Germline CDR1 is DFQATT and CDR2 is SNEGSKA (reference sequence). The CDR3 spells CTAIDPNQETQYF. The CDR3 nucleotides are TGCACCGCAATTGACCCGAACCAAGAGACCCAGTACTTC.

This chain uses TRBV20-1 with TRBJ1-5, with TRBD1 identical over 8 bases. In germline, CDR1 is DFQATT, CDR2 SNEGSKA (reference sequence). V was pared by 1 base and J by 4 bases, with 3 bases of the junction left unmatched. This CDR3 region has 14 residues. CDR3 in DNA: TGCAGTGCTAGAGGACAGGGGATGAATCAGCCCCAGCATTTT. The encoded protein is CSARGQGMNQPQHF.

This clonotype was recorded many times. V is TRBV6-5 and J is TRBJ2-7; 12 bases match TRBD2. Unmatched junction bases numbered 15, after V lost 0 bases and J lost 6 bases. CDR3 size: 19 residues. Looked up from germline, CDR1 is MNHEY and CDR2 is SVGAGI. The CDR3 loop reads CASSYSSRLAGGPRTEQYF. DNA for the CDR3: TGTGCCAGCAGTTACTCGAGTAGGCTAGCGGGAGGGCCACGAACCGAGCAGTACTTC.

This clonotype came up many times. The rearrangement links TRBV10-3 to TRBJ2-3, with TRBD2 matching 13 bases. Germline trimming cut 11 bases from V and 0 bases from J; bases unmatched to any gene: 8. The CDR3 is 16 residues long. Germline assignment: CDR1 ENHRY and CDR2 SYGVKD. For the CDR3, the DNA is TGTGCCGTAAGTCCGGGACTAGCGGGAAGCACAGATACGCAGTATTTT. Residues: CAVSPGLAGSTDTQYF.

The table lists this clonotype with many counts. This sequence joins TRBV29-1 and TRBJ2-3, with D perhaps being TRBD1 or TRBD2 (5 bases each). Germline V lookup: CDR1 SQVTM, CDR2 ANQGSEA. Trimming shortened V by 4 bases and J by 2 bases, and 16 bases separated the two germline ends. This CDR3 is built from 15 residues. CDR3 in amino acids: CSVVGTVDSTDTQYF. The CDR3 DNA follows: TGCAGCGTTGTAGGGACCGTCGACTCCACAGATACGCAGTATTTT.

V gene TRBV5-1 combines with J gene TRBJ1-4; D gene ambiguous. This CDR3 is built from 14 residues. V was shortened by 0 bases and J by 3 bases, with 6 bases between the two germline ends. Germline assignment: CDR1 SGHRS and CDR2 YFSETQ. In DNA form, the CDR3 reads TGCGCCAGCAGCTTGGGGAGACCTAATGAAAAACTGTTTTTT. It encodes CASSLGRPNEKLFF.

As for this clonotype: Given a much more abundant clone one base away, this may be a read error. This chain uses TRBV7-6 with TRBJ2-2, with D possibly TRBD2 on 6 matching bases. There are 17 residues in the CDR3. V was pared by 0 bases and J by 6 bases, with 17 bases between. Germline assignment: CDR1 SGHVS and CDR2 FNYEAQ. The CDR3: CASSLAPVGGYSGELFF. DNA of the CDR3: TGTGCCAGCAGCTTAGCCCCAGTGGGGGGTTACTCCGGGGAGCTGTTTTTT.

The gene calls are TRBV5-1 and TRBJ1-3; D may be TRBD1 (5 bases). The germline gives CDR1 SGHRS, CDR2 YFSETQ. V shed 4 bases and J shed 6 bases, with 14 bases lying between them. The CDR3 totals 14 residues. CDR3 nucleotides: TGCGCCAGCAGCCCGGACAACGCTGAAAACACCATATATTTT. This codes for CASSPDNAENTIYF. The variable domain in full, completed from reference TRBV5-1 and TRBJ1-3, reads KAGVTQTPRYLIKTRGQQVTLSCSPISGHRSVSWYQQTPGQGLQFLFEYFSETQRNKGNFPGRFSGRQFSNSRSEMNVSTLELGDSALYLCASSPDNAENTIYFGEGSWLTVV.

This clonotype has ten or more counts. The gene calls are TRBV10-3 and TRBJ2-1; 7 bases line up with TRBD1. Trimming removed 2 bases from V and 6 bases from J; junction bases left unmatched: 4. The germline V gene has CDR1 ENHRY and CDR2 SYGVKD. The CDR3 runs 14 residues. The DNA for the CDR3 is TGTGCCATCAGTGAGGCGACAGGGATCAATGAGCAGTTCTTC. It codes for CAISEATGINEQFF.

The chain recombines TRBV7-2 with TRBJ2-5, with 9 nucleotides matching TRBD2. Trimming removed 5 bases from V and 5 bases from J; junction bases left unmatched: 9. CDR1 and CDR2 (germline): SGHTA, FQGNSA. The CDR3 sequence is 15 residues long. CDR3 bases: TGTGCCAGCAGCCGCACTGGGAGCGGGGGGGAGACCCAGTACTTC. It specifies CASSRTGSGGETQYF.

This clonotype was seen a few times. This chain connects TRBV5-1 to TRBJ1-4; 11 bases match TRBD1. The junction had 4 bases not matched to a gene; V was cut back by 4 bases and J by 8 bases. CDR1 is SGHRS and CDR2 is YFSETQ in the germline V gene. The CDR3 is 14 amino acids. CDR3 nucleotides: TGCGCCAGCAGCCGGACAGGGGGCGAAGAAAAACTGTTTTTT. Translation: CASSRTGGEEKLFF. Together with reference TRBV5-1 and TRBJ1-4, the CDR3 gives the full variable domain: KAGVTQTPRYLIKTRGQQVTLSCSPISGHRSVSWYQQTPGQGLQFLFEYFSETQRNKGNFPGRFSGRQFSNSRSEMNVSTLELGDSALYLCASSRTGGEEKLFFGSGTQLSVL.